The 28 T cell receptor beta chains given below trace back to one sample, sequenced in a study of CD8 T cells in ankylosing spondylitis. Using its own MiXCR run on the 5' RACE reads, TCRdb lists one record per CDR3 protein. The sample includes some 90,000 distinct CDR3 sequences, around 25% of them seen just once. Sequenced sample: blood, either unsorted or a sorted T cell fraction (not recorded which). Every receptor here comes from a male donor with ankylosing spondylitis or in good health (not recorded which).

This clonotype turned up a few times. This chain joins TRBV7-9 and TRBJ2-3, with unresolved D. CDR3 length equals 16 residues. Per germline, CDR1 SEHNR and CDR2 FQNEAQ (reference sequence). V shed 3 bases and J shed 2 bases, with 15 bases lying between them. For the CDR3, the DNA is TGTGCCAGCAGCTTCTCCCTCGACACGTACACAGATACGCAGTATTTT. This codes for CASSFSLDTYTDTQYF.

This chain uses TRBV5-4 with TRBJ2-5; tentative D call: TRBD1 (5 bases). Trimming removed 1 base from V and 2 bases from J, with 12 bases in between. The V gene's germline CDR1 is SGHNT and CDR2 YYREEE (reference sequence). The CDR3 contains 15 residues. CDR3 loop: CASSLWRQRQETQYF. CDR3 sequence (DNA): TGTGCCAGCAGCTTGTGGAGACAGCGACAAGAGACCCAGTACTTC.

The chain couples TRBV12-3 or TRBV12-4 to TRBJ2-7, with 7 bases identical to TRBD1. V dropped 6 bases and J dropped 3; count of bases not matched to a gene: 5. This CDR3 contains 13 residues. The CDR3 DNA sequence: TGTGCCAGCAGCTTATGGACAGGCTACGAGCAGTACTTC. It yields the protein CASSLWTGYEQYF.

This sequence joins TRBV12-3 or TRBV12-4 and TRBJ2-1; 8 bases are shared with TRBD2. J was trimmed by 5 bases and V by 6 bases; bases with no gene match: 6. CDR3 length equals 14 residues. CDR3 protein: CASRQAGANNEQFF. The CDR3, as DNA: TGTGCCAGCAGGCAAGCGGGGGCGAACAATGAGCAGTTCTTC.

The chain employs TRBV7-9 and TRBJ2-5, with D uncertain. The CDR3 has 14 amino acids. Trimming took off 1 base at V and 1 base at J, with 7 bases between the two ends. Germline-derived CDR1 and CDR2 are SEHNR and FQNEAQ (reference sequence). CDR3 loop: CASSLVWTQETQYF. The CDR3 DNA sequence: TGTGCCAGCAGCTTAGTTTGGACCCAAGAGACCCAGTACTTC.

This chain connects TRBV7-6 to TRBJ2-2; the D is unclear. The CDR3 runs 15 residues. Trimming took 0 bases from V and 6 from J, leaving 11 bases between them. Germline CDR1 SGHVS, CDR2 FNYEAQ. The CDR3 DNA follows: TGTGCCAGCAGCTTAGCTCCGCTTAAGGCCGGGGAGCTGTTTTTT. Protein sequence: CASSLAPLKAGELFF.

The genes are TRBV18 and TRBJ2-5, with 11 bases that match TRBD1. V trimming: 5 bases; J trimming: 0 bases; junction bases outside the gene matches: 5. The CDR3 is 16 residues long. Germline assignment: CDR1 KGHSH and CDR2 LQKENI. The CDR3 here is CASSKGDRGYQETQYF. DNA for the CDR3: TGTGCCAGCTCAAAGGGGGACAGGGGGTACCAAGAGACCCAGTACTTC.

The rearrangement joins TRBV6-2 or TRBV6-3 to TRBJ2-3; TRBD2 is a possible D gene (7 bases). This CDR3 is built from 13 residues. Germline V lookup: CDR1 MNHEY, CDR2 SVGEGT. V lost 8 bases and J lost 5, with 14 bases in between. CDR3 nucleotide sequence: TGTGCCAGCTCCTGGGGGGGGCGAGATACGCAGTATTTT. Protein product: CASSWGGRDTQYF.

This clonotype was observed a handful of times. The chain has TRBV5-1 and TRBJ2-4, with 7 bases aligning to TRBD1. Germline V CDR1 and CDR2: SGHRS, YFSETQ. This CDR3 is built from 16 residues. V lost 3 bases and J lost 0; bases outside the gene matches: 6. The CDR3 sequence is CASSYGTALAKNIQYF. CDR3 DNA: TGCGCCAGCAGCTACGGGACAGCACTAGCCAAAAACATTCAGTACTTC.

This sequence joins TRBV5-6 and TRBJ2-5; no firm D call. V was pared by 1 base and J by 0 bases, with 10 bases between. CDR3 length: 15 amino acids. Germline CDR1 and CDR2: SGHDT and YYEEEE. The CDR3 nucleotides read TGTGCCAGCAGCTTGAGTGCTGGGTACCAAGAGACCCAGTACTTC. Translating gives CASSLSAGYQETQYF.

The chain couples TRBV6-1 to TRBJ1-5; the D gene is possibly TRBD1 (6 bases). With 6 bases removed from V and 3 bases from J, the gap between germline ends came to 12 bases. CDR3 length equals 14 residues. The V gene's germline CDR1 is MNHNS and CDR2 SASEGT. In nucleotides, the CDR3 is TGTGCCAGCAGGCATGGACAGAACAATCAGCCCCAGCATTTT. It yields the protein CASRHGQNNQPQHF.

As DNA, the CDR3 is TGCAGCGTTGAGAGACTCCTCACGGGTGAGCAGTTCTTC. Translation: CSVERLLTGEQFF. This chain joins TRBV29-1 and TRBJ2-1; D remains ambiguous. With 3 bases removed from V and 9 bases from J, the gap between germline ends came to 15 bases. CDR3 size: 13 residues. Germline CDR1 and CDR2: SQVTM and ANQGSEA.

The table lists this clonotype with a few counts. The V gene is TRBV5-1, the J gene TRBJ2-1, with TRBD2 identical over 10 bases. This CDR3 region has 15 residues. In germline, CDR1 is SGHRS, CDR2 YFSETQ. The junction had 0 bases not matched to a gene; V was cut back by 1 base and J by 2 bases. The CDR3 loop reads CASSLTSGTYNEQFF. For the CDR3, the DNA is TGCGCCAGCAGCTTGACTAGCGGGACCTACAATGAGCAGTTCTTC. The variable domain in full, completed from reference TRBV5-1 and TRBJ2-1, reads KAGVTQTPRYLIKTRGQQVTLSCSPISGHRSVSWYQQTPGQGLQFLFEYFSETQRNKGNFPGRFSGRQFSNSRSEMNVSTLELGDSALYLCASSLTSGTYNEQFFGPGTRLTVL.

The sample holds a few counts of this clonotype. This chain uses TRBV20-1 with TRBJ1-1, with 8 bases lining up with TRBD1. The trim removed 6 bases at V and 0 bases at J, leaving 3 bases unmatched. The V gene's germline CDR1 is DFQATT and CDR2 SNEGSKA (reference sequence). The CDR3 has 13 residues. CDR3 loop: CSARTGLNTEAFF. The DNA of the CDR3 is TGCAGTGCCCGGACAGGGTTGAACACTGAAGCTTTCTTT.

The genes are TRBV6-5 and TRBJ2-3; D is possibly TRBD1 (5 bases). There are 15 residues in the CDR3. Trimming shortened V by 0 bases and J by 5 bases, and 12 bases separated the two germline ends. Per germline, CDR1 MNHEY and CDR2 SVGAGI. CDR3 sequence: CASSYSNPQGDTQYF. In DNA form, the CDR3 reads TGTGCCAGCAGTTACTCGAACCCTCAGGGAGATACGCAGTATTTT.

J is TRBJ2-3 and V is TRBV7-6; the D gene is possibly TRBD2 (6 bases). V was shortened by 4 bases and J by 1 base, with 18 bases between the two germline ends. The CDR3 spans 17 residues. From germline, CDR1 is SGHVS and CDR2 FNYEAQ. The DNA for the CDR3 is TGTGCCAGCAGCTACGGGGGTGCCATCGATGGCACAGATACGCAGTATTTT. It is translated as CASSYGGAIDGTDTQYF.

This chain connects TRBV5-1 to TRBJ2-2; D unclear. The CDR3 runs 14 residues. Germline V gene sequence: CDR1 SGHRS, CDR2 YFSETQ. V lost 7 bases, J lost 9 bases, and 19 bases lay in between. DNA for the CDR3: TGCGCCAGCGGCTCACTGTATTCTAATAGGGAGCTGTTTTTT. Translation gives CASGSLYSNRELFF.

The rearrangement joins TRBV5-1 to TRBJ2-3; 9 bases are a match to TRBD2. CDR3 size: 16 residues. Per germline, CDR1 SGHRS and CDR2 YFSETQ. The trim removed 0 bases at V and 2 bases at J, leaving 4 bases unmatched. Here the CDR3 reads CASSLVAGAPTDTQYF. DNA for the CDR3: TGCGCCAGCAGCTTGGTAGCGGGGGCTCCCACAGATACGCAGTATTTT.

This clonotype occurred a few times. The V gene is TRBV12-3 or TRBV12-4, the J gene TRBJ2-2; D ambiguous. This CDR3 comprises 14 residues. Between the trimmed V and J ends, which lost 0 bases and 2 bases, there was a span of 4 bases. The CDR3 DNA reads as TGTGCCAGCAGTTTAGCCCGTAACACCGGGGAGCTGTTTTTT. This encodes CASSLARNTGELFF.

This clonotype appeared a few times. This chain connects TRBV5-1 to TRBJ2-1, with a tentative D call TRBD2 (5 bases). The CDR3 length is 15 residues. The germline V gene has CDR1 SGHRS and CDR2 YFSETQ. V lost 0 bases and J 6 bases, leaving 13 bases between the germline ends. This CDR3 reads CASSLALAGLNEQFF. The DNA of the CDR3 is TGCGCCAGCAGCTTGGCCCTAGCCGGGCTCAATGAGCAGTTCTTC.

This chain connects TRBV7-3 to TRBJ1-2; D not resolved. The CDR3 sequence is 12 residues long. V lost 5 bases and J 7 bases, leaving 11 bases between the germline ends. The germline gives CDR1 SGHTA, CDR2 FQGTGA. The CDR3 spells CASSPGVGGYTF. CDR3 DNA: TGTGCCAGCAGCCCGGGCGTGGGTGGCTACACCTTC.

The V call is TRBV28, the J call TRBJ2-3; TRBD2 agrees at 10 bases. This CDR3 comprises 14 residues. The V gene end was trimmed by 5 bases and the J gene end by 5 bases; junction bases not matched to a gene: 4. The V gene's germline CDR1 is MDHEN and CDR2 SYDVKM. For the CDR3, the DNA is TGTGCCAGCAGTCCCAGCGGGGGGGGAGATACGCAGTATTTT. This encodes CASSPSGGGDTQYF.

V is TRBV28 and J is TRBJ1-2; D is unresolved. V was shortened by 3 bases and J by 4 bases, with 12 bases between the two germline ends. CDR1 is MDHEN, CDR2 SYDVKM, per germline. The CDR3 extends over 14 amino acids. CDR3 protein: CASSLTLGSYGYTF. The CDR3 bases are TGTGCCAGCAGTTTGACCCTCGGCAGCTATGGCTACACCTTC.

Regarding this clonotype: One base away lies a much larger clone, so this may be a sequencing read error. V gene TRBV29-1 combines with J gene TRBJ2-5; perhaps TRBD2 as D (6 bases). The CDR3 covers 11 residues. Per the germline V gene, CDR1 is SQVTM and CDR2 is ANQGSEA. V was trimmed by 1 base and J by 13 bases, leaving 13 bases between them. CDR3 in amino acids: CSVEAGEDMYF. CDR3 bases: TGCAGCGTTGAAGCCGGGGAGGACATGTACTTC. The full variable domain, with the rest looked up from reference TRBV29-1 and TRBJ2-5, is SAVISQKPSRDICQRGTSLTIQCQVDSQVTMMFWYRQQPGQSLTLIATANQGSEATYESGFVIDKFPISRPNLTFSTLTVSNMSPEDSSIYLCSVEAGEDMYFGPGTRLLVL.

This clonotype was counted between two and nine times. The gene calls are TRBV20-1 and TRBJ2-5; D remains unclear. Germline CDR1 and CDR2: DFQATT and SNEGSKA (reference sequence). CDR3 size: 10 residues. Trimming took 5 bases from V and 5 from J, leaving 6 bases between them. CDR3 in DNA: TGCAGTGCTGGATTTGAGACCCAGTACTTC. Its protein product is CSAGFETQYF.

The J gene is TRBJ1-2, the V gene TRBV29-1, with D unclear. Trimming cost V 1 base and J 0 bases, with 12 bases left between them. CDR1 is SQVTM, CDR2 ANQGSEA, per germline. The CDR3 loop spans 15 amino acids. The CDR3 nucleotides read TGCAGCGTTGAAGGCCCCGGGTTGGCTAACTATGGCTACACCTTC. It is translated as CSVEGPGLANYGYTF.

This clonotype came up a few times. The CDR3 is CASSSRPDSYNEQFF. The DNA for the CDR3 is TGTGCCAGCAGTTCACGACCTGACTCCTACAATGAGCAGTTCTTC. The chain employs TRBV7-9 and TRBJ2-1; D remains unclear. Germline CDR1 reads SEHNR; CDR2 reads FQNEAQ (reference sequence). The length of the CDR3 is 15 residues. Trimming left V 6 bases short and J 0 bases short, with 12 bases between.

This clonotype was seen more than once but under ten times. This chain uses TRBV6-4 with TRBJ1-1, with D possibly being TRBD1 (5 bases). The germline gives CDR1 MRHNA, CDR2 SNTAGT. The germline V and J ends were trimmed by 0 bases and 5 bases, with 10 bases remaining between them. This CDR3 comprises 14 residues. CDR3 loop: CASSDSGGVTEAFF. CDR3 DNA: TGTGCCAGCAGTGACTCGGGGGGGGTAACTGAAGCTTTCTTT.